This T cell receptor (beta chain) was captured in a study of blood T cell repertoires in COVID-19. CDR1 and CDR2 from the germline V gene are SEHNR and FQNEAQ (reference sequence). V shed 3 bases and J 5 bases; nucleotides not matched to a gene: 9. CDR3 length equals 17 residues. Original processing notes: Counts of nucleated cells, estimated from reference gene primer amplification, were obtained. Profiling relied on immunoSEQ multiplex PCR, and the TCRdb table lists in-frame clones only, not all of them. The D gene and trimming were derived from the DNA, and the V and J assignments and clone size from that table. Of roughly 150,000 clones in the sample, 80% to 90% were seen once.

The chain couples TRBV7-9 to TRBJ1-6, with 8 bases lining up with TRBD1. This clonotype was sampled from a man between 60 and 75 years old with acute or convalescent COVID-19. The sequencing sample was made of peripheral blood. The CDR3 coding sequence is TGTGCCAGCAGCTTGGGCCGGACAGGGAGGAATAATTCACCCCTCCACTTT. It is translated as CASSLGRTGRNNSPLHF.